Here is one T cell receptor (beta chain) with its context. Its matching antigen is unknown. Libraries were prepared by immunoSEQ multiplex PCR; TCRdb keeps only in-frame clonotypes and omits some of them. The sample has around 28,000 clones, around 76% seen once. The data derive from a study of CD4 T cells in relation to SARS-CoV-2 and coronaviruses. Overall study findings and caveats: Samples before the pandemic and after infection were not matched within any donor. SARS-CoV-2-driven expansion was significantly weaker in crossreactive than monoreactive clones.

Trimming shortened V by 2 bases and J by 3 bases, and 11 bases separated the two germline ends. The V gene's germline CDR1 is MNHNS and CDR2 SASEGT. This CDR3 is built from 14 residues. The sequencing input was memory CD4+ T cells from PBMCs, cultured in vitro. The chain combines TRBV6-1 with TRBJ2-7, with D unclear. This TCR derives from an adult with COVID-19. CDR3 in DNA: TGTGCCAGCAGTGAAACATTTCAGGACTACGAGCAGTACTTC. Its protein product is CASSETFQDYEQYF.